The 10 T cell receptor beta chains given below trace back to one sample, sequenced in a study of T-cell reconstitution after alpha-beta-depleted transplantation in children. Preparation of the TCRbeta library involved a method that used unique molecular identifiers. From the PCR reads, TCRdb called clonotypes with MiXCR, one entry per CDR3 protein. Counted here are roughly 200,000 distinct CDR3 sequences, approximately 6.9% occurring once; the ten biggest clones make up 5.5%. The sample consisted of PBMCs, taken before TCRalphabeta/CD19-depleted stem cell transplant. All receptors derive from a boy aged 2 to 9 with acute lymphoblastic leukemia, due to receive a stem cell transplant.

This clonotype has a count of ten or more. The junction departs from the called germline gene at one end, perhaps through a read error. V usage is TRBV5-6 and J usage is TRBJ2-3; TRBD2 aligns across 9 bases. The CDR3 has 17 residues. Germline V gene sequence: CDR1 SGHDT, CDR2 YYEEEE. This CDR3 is CASSFPVRDGRAGGVNF. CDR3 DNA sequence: TGTGCCAGCAGCTTTCCCGTCCGGGACGGTAGAGCGGGAGGCGTGAATTTT.

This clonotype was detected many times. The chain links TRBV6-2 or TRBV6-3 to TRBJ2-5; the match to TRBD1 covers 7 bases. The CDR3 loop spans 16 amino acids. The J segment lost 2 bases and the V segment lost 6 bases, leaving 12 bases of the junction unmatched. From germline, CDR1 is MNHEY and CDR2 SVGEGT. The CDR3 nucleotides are TGTGCCAGCAGCCCCCGGCTCGGCAGGGGGCAAGAGACCCAGTACTTC. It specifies CASSPRLGRGQETQYF.

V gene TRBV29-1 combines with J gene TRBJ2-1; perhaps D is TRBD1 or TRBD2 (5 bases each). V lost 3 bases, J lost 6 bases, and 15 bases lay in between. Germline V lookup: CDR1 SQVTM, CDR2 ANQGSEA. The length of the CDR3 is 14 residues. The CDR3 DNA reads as TGCAGCGTTGAGTGGGACCCCAGGACCAATGAGCAGTTCTTC. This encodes CSVEWDPRTNEQFF.

CDR3 residues: CASSLLRGRDTEAFF. CDR3 DNA: TGTGCCAGCAGTTTGTTGCGGGGGAGAGACACTGAAGCTTTCTTT. The V gene is TRBV28, the J gene TRBJ1-1, with D possibly being TRBD1 (5 bases). The CDR3 runs to 15 residues. Looked up from germline, CDR1 is MDHEN and CDR2 is SYDVKM. Trimming stripped 3 bases from V and 3 bases from J, with 14 bases between. Together with reference TRBV28 and TRBJ1-1, the CDR3 gives the full variable domain: DVKVTQSSRYLVKRTGEKVFLECVQDMDHENMFWYRQDPGLGLRLIYFSYDVKMKEKGDIPEGYSVSREKKERFSLILESASTNQTSMYLCASSLLRGRDTEAFFGQGTRLTVV.

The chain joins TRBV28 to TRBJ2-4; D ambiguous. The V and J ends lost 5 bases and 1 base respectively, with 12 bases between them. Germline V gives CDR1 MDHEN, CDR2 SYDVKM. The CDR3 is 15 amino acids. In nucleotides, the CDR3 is TGTGCCAGCAGTGACCGCTTCTTGGCCAAAAACATTCAGTACTTC. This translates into CASSDRFLAKNIQYF.

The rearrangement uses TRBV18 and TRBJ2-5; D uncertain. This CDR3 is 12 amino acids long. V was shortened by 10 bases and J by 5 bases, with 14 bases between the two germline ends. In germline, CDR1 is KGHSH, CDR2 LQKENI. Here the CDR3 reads CATSQVGETQYF. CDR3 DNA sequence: TGTGCCACCTCCCAGGTGGGGGAGACCCAGTACTTC.

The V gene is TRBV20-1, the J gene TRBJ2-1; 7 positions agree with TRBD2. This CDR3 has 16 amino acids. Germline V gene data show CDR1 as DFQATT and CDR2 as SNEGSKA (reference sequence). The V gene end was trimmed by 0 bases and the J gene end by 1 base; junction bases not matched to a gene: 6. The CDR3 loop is CSARDEGSGSYNEQFF. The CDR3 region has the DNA TGCAGTGCTAGAGATGAGGGTAGCGGGTCCTACAATGAGCAGTTCTTC.

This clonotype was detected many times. The CDR3 region is CASSLRWTFGEQYF. The CDR3 DNA reads TGTGCCAGCAGTTTAAGGTGGACATTCGGCGAGCAGTACTTC. The chain has TRBV12-3 or TRBV12-4 and TRBJ2-7, with D tentatively TRBD1 (5 bases). The CDR3 consists of 14 residues. Trimming left V 2 bases short and J 6 bases short, with 14 bases between.

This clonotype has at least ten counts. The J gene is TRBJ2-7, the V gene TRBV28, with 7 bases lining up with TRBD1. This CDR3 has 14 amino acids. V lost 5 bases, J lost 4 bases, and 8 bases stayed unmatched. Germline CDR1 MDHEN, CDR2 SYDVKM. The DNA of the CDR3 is TGTGCCAGCAGTCCCTACCAACAGGGGTACGAGCAGTACTTC. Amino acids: CASSPYQQGYEQYF.

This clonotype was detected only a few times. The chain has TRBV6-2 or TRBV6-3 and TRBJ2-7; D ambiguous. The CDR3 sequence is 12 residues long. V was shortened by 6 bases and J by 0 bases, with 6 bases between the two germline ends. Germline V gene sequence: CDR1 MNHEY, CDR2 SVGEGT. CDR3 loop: CASRNSSYEQYF. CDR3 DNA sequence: TGTGCCAGCAGGAATAGCTCCTACGAGCAGTACTTC.